This T cell receptor (beta chain) comes out of a study of TIL therapy for anti-PD-1-resistant metastatic lung cancer. Study overall: Median patient age was about 55, ranging about 35-80 years. Several tumors were EGFR-mutant and two were ALK-rearranged.

The immunoSEQ assay was v3. Method: immunoSEQ multiplex PCR; TCRdb's copy keeps in-frame clones and lacks some. The sample contains about 25,000 clones, 55% to 75% of which appear only once. Indicated time point: pre-treatment sample, taken before nivolumab and TIL therapy. Tumor tissue came from excised metastases, mostly pleural nodules or supraclavicular lymph nodes. Adults with stage 4 NSCLC were enrolled in a phase I trial. With regard to this clone: Its antigen remains unknown.

Study conclusions and caveats: The cohort had more treatment-naive, never-smoker and oncogene-addicted patients than typical.

V was pared by 1 base and J by 6 bases, with 16 bases between. There are 16 residues in the CDR3. Germline CDR1 reads MDHEN; CDR2 reads SYDVKM. This chain uses TRBV28 with TRBJ2-1; TRBD2 is a possible D gene (6 bases). The sequence came from a person aged 25 to 85 with non-small cell lung cancer. The sample consisted of tumor tissue, taken at baseline. As DNA, the CDR3 is TGTGCCAGCAGTTTATTGGCGGGGTCCTTGGGCAATGAGCAGTTCTTC. Its protein is CASSLLAGSLGNEQFF.